This TCR beta chain was identified in a study of T cell changes during pregnancy in multiple sclerosis. Germline CDR1 reads MGHRA; CDR2 reads YSYEKL. The V end lost 1 base, the J end lost 2 bases, and 12 bases lay between the germline ends. The CDR3 is 15 amino acids. Sequencing was performed with immunoSEQ multiplex PCR; in TCRdb, only in-frame clones are kept and a portion is missing. The repertoire includes about 64,000 clones, about 96% of them detected once, and approximately 2.5% sits in the top ten. This material consisted of CD8+ T cells from peripheral blood mononuclear cells, taken after pregnancy. The TCR sequence derives from a female donor with multiple sclerosis, enrolled in a pregnancy study. The chain is built from TRBV4-1 and TRBJ2-7; the D gene is possibly TRBD1 (6 bases). CDR3 bases: TGCGCCAGCAGCCAAGCACCAGGGGATACCTACGAGCAGTACTTC. This encodes CASSQAPGDTYEQYF.